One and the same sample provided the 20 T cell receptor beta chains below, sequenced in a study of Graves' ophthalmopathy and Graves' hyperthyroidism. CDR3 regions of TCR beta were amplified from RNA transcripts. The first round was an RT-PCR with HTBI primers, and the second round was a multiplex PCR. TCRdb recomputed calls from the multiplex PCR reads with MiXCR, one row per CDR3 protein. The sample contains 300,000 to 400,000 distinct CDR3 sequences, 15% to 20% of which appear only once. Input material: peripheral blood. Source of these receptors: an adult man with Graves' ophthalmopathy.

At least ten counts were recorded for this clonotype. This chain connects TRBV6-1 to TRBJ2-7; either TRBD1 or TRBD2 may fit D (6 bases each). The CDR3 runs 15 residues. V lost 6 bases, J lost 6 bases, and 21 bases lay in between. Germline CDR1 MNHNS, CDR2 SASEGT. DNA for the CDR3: TGTGCCAGCAGGCGGGGCAGGGGTTCGCCGGGCGAGCAGTACTTC. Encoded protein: CASRRGRGSPGEQYF.

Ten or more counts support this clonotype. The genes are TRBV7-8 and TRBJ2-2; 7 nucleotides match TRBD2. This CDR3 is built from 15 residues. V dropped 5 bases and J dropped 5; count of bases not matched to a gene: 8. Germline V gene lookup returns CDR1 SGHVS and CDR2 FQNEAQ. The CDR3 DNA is TGTGCCAGCAGCCCAAGGACTAGTGAGACCGGGGAGCTGTTTTTT. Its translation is CASSPRTSETGELFF.

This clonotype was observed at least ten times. CDR3: CATRRDRGRETQYF. Written as DNA, the CDR3 is TGTGCCACACGGAGGGACAGGGGGCGAGAGACCCAGTACTTC. This chain uses TRBV27 with TRBJ2-5; 12 bases are a match to TRBD1. Germline V lookup: CDR1 MNHEY, CDR2 SMNVEV (reference sequence). V lost 10 bases, J lost 4 bases, and 7 bases stayed unmatched. This CDR3 spans 14 amino acids.

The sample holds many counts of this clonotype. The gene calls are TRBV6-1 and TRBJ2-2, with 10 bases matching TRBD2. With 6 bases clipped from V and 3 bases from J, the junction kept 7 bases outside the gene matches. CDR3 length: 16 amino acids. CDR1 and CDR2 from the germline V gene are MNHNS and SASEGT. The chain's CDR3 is CASRPRTSGDTGELFF. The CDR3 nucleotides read TGTGCCAGCAGACCCCGAACTAGCGGGGACACCGGGGAGCTGTTTTTT.

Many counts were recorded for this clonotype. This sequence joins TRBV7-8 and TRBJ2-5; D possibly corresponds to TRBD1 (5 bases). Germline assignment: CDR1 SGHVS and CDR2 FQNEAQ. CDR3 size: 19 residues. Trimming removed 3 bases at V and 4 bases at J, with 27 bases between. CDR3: CASSFWGSQGFASVETQYF. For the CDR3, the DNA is TGTGCCAGCAGCTTTTGGGGCTCCCAAGGTTTTGCGAGCGTAGAGACCCAGTACTTC.

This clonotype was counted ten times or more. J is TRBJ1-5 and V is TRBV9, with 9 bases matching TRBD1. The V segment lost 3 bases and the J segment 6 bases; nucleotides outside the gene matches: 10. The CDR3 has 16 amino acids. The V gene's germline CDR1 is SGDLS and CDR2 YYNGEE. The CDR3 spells CASSAWDREEGQPQHF. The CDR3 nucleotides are TGTGCCAGCAGCGCATGGGACAGGGAAGAGGGTCAGCCCCAGCATTTT.

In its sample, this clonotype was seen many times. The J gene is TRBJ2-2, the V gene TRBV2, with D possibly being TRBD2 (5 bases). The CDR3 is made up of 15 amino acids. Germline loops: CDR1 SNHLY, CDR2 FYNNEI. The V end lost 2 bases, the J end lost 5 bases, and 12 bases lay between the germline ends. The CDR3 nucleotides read TGTGCCAGCAGTGAACTCCTAGCTGGAACCGGGGAGCTGTTTTTT. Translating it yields CASSELLAGTGELFF.

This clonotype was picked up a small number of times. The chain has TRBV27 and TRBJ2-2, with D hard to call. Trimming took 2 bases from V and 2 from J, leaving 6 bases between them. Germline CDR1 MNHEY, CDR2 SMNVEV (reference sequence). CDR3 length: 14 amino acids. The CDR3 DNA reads TGTGCCAGCAGTTTAGTGTTCAACACCGGGGAGCTGTTTTTT. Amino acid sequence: CASSLVFNTGELFF.

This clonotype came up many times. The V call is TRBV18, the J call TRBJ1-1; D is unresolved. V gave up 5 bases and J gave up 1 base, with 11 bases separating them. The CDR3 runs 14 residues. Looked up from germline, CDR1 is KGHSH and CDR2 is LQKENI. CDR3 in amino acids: CASSYSQRNTEAFF. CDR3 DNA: TGTGCCAGCTCATACTCACAGAGGAACACTGAAGCTTTCTTT.

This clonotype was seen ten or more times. CDR3 sequence: CSATPMGDEETQYF. CDR3 bases: TGCAGTGCTACCCCCATGGGGGACGAAGAGACCCAGTACTTC. The chain combines TRBV20-1 with TRBJ2-5; either TRBD1 or TRBD2 may fit D (5 bases each). The length of the CDR3 is 14 residues. Trimming stripped 4 bases from V and 3 bases from J, with 15 bases between. Germline V gene sequence: CDR1 DFQATT, CDR2 SNEGSKA (reference sequence).

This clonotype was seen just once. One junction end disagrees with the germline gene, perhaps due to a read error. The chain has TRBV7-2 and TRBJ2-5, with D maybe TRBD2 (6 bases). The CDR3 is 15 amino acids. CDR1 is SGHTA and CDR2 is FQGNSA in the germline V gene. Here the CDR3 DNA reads TGTGCCAGCAGCTTTGCCGGGTCTGGAGGGGAGACACAGTACTTC. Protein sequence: CASSFAGSGGETQYF. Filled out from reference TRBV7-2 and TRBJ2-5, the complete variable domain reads GAGVSQSPSNKVTEKGKDVELRCDPISGHTALYWYRQSLGQGLEFLIYFQGNSAPDKSGLPSDRFSAERTGGSVSTLTIQRTQQEDSAVYLCASSFAGSGGETQYFGPGTRLLVL.

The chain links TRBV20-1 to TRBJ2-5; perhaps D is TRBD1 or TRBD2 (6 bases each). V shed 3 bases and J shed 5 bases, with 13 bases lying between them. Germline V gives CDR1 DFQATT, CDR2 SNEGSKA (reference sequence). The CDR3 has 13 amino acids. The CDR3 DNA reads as TGCAGTGCTAGGGGGGGCTTAATTGAGACCCAGTACTTC. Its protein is CSARGGLIETQYF.

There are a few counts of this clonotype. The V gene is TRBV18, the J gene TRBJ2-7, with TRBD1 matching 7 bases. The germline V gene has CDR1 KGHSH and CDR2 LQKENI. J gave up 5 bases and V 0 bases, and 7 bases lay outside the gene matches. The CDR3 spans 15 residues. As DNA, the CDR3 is TGTGCCAGCTCACCACCGTCGGGACAGAAGGACGAGCAGTACTTC. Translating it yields CASSPPSGQKDEQYF.

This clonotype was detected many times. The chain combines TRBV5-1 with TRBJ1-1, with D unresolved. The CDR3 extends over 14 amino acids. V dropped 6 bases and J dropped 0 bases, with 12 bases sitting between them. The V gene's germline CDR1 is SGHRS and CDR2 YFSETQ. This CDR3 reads CASTHGGLNTEAFF. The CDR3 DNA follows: TGCGCCAGCACACATGGAGGGTTGAACACTGAAGCTTTCTTT.

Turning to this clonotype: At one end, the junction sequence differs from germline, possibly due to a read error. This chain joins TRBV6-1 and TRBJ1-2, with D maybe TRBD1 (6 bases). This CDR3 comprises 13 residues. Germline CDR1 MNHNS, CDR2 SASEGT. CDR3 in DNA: TGTGCCAGCACCGTACAGGGAATAGGCGGCTACATCTTC. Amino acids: CASTVQGIGGYIF.

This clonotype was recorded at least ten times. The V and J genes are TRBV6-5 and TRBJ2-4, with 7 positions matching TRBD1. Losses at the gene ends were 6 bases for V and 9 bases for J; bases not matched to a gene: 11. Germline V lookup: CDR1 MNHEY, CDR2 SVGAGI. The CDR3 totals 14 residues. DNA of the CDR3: TGTGCCAGCAGATTATCGAGACAGGGTGGCATTCAGTACTTC. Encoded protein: CASRLSRQGGIQYF.

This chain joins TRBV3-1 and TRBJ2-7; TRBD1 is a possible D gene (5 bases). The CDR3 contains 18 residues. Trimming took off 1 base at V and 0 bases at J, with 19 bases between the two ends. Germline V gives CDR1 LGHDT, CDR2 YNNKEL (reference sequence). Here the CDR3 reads CASSQVSPLGAASYEQYF. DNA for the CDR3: TGTGCCAGCAGCCAAGTTTCACCTTTAGGGGCGGCCTCCTACGAGCAGTACTTC.

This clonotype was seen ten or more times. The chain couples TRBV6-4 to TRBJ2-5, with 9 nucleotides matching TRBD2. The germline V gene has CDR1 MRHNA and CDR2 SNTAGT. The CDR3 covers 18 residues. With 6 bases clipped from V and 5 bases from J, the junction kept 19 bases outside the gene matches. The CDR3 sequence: CASSFGTSRVGSYETQYF. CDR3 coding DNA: TGTGCCAGCAGCTTCGGGACTAGCCGAGTTGGGTCCTATGAGACCCAGTACTTC.

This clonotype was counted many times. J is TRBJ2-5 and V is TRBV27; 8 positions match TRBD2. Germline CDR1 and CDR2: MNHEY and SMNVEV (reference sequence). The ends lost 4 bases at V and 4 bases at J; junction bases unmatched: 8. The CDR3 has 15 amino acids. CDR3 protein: CASSSFAGGGETQYF. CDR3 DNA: TGTGCCAGCAGTTCATTCGCGGGGGGCGGAGAGACCCAGTACTTC.

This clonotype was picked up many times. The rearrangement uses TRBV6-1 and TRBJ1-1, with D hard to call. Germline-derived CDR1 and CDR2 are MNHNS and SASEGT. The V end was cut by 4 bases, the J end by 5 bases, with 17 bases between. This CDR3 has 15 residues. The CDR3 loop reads CASSVGVEGGTEAFF. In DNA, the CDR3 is TGTGCCAGCAGTGTGGGTGTAGAGGGCGGAACTGAAGCTTTCTTT.